Listed here are 10 T cell receptor beta chains from one sample, sequenced in a study of blood T cells in healthy people across ages. Combining a sample-barcoded 5' primer with a J-beta primer mix, a second PCR ran for roughly 7 to 12 cycles. In TCRdb, the 5' RACE reads were re-called with MiXCR into one record per CDR3 protein. The sample holds about 1.8 million distinct CDR3 sequences; around half are singletons and the top ten take less than 2.5%. Sequenced material: blood. The origin of the receptors is a woman between 35 and 50 years old in good health.

The table lists this clonotype with a few counts. V and J are TRBV4-1 and TRBJ2-1, with D possibly TRBD1 on 6 matching bases. CDR3 length: 16 amino acids. V gave up 0 bases and J gave up 3 bases, with 12 bases separating them. The germline V gene encodes CDR1 MGHRA and CDR2 YSYEKL. This chain's CDR3 is CASSQEAGAYYNEQFF. DNA of the CDR3: TGCGCCAGCAGCCAAGAGGCAGGGGCTTACTACAATGAGCAGTTCTTC.

The rearrangement joins TRBV27 to TRBJ2-4, with D possibly matching TRBD2 (6 bases). Trimming left V 4 bases short and J 14 bases short, with 18 bases between. CDR3 length: 13 amino acids. Germline-derived CDR1 and CDR2 are MNHEY and SMNVEV (reference sequence). The DNA for the CDR3 is TGTGCCAGCAGTTCTCCCACTAGCTACGAGAAGTACTTC. Residues: CASSSPTSYEKYF.

This rearrangement joins TRBV27 to TRBJ1-2; the D is unclear. CDR1 and CDR2 from the germline V gene are MNHEY and SMNVEV (reference sequence). Trimming took 2 bases from V and 3 from J, leaving 10 bases between them. The CDR3 loop spans 14 amino acids. CDR3 nucleotide sequence: TGTGCCAGCAGTTTAACTCGCCGGGACTATGGCTACACCTTC. The encoded protein is CASSLTRRDYGYTF.

This sequence joins TRBV27 and TRBJ2-3; no clear D gene. CDR1 MNHEY and CDR2 SMNVEV come from the germline V gene (reference sequence). Between the trimmed V and J ends, which lost 6 bases and 1 base, there was a span of 14 bases. The CDR3 is made up of 15 amino acids. The CDR3 here is CASSLYYRGTDTQYF. DNA for the CDR3: TGTGCCAGCAGCCTCTATTATCGGGGCACAGATACGCAGTATTTT.

A few counts support this clonotype. The rearrangement uses TRBV12-3 or TRBV12-4 and TRBJ2-5; 7 bases align to TRBD1. The CDR3 has 14 residues. V lost 0 bases and J lost 5; bases outside the gene matches: 3. In DNA, the CDR3 is TGTGCCAGCAGTTTAGCACAGGGGCTGGAGACCCAGTACTTC. It yields the protein CASSLAQGLETQYF.

J is TRBJ2-7 and V is TRBV7-2; D might be TRBD1 (5 bases). Judging by the DNA end, TRBJ2-5 fits better; the J call may be wrong. The germline gives CDR1 SGHTA, CDR2 FQGNSA. There are 15 residues in the CDR3. The CDR3: CASSSQWGASETQYF. For the CDR3, the DNA is TGTGCCAGCAGCTCCCAGTGGGGCGCTTCGGAGACCCAGTACTTC.

V and J are TRBV5-6 and TRBJ1-1, with D tentatively TRBD1 (6 bases). There are 15 residues in the CDR3. Germline lookup yields CDR1 SGHDT and CDR2 YYEEEE. The V gene lost 0 bases and the J gene lost 1 base, with 10 bases spanning the gap. DNA of the CDR3: TGTGCCAGCAGCTTGGCCGTACAGGGGAACACTGAAGCTTTCTTT. Amino acids: CASSLAVQGNTEAFF.

This chain uses TRBV12-3 or TRBV12-4 with TRBJ1-6; 9 bases are a match to TRBD1. The CDR3 covers 15 residues. Trimming removed 5 bases from V and 6 bases from J; junction bases left unmatched: 5. The CDR3 here is CASSPRQGGNSPLHF. The CDR3 nucleotides read TGTGCCAGCAGTCCCAGACAGGGGGGTAATTCACCCCTCCACTTT.

This clonotype was observed a few times. The rearrangement links TRBV9 to TRBJ1-1; D is uncertain. The CDR3 has 13 residues. CDR1 is SGDLS, CDR2 YYNGEE, per germline. V dropped 2 bases and J dropped 5 bases, with 10 bases sitting between them. The CDR3 nucleotides read TGTGCCAGCAGCGTGGATGGAGGGACTGAAGCTTTCTTT. Amino acids: CASSVDGGTEAFF.

The count of this clonotype is one. The chain links TRBV7-9 to TRBJ2-1; D not certain. Trimming took off 7 bases at V and 8 bases at J, with 18 bases between the two ends. This CDR3 is built from 14 residues. Per germline, CDR1 SEHNR and CDR2 FQNEAQ (reference sequence). CDR3 sequence reads: CASTHNPTSDEQFF. The DNA of the CDR3 is TGTGCCAGCACGCACAACCCGACTTCCGATGAGCAGTTCTTC.